This TCR beta chain was found in a study of human T cells and chemical hapten exposure (dated by TCRdb to 2020 to 2022). At the level of the whole study: For sensitization, 2% DPC in acetone was applied to a roughly 2 cm by roughly 2 cm area of upper inner arm skin. Libraries were pooled for sequencing, and variation in per-sample TCR yields was attributed mainly to small differences in library volumes within the pool. Patients additionally received weekly therapeutic DPC doses to the scalp throughout the approximately 24-week study period. Blood for TCR sequencing was provided by twenty-nine alopecia patients at one to four time points (pre-sensitization, 2, 6 and 24 weeks). Most of the patients in the cohort were female, and the cohort covered alopecia areata with under or over 50% scalp involvement, alopecia totalis and alopecia universalis. Patch tests used Finn chambers with 0.01% DPC on the upper back, scored after 6 days by International Contact Dermatitis Research Group standards. Blood samples were taken from patients before sensitization (week 0) and at 2, 6 and about 24 weeks after DPC sensitization. The study tracked peripheral blood TCR repertoire changes in vivo during primary and secondary sensitization to the hapten diphenylcyclopropenone (DPC) in alopecia patients.

Library creation used RACE. Data came from a NextSeq 500. Library preparation attached unique molecular identifiers to individual cDNA molecules for quantitative, reproducible TCR counting. Both TCR alpha and TCR beta chains were sequenced from each blood RNA sample. The authors processed their data as follows. Samples had a median of approximately 93,000 TCRs, with a range from roughly 23,224 to 700,000. V, J and CDR3 annotation of the TCR reads was carried out using the Decombinator software suite. For the PS versus PT1 abundance plots, all samples were subsampled to the same number of TCRs (28,000). Expanded TCRs were defined as absent before sensitization and observed at least eight times at the 2-week time point. Through fastp at Q25 and MiXCR, TCRdb rebuilt clones from the public reads, retaining in-frame beta chains. Merged by CDR3 protein, the rows form single entries marked with the most common genes and DNA. The V and J calls reflect TCRdb's pipeline rather than the authors' work. The sample records some 150,000 distinct CDR3 sequences, approximately 12% of which are singletons. Around 1.4% of the sample comes from the top ten.

In the germline V gene, CDR1 corresponds to SGHAT and CDR2 to FQNNGV. The CDR3 contains 17 residues, cysteine and phenylalanine counted. Only the CDR3 DNA stays, 51 bases, in frame from base 1. V is cut back by 7 bases and J by 1 base, with 8 bases in the junction unmatched. The study at large found these results: After repeated subsampling, the strength of the expansion versus patch-test correlation and the threshold at which it became significant changed. Because all patients had alopecia, a presumed autoimmune disease, the immune response of the patients might differ from that of healthy individuals. Significantly more large CDR3 similarity clusters were formed by expanded TCRs than by pre-sensitization or healthy control sets, consistent with antigen-driven responses. A positive correlation was found between the number of PT1 expanded TCRs and patch test score, with significance reached at thresholds 8, 16 and 32 but not 4. No change with DPC sensitization was found in the number of TCRs above 1 in 1000 frequency, and no evidence of global repertoire structure alterations was found.

Interpreted using the paper, the time point label stands for: patch test 2, 6 weeks after DPC sensitization. The meaning of the sample's treatment or condition label: therapeutic diphenylcyclopropenone sensitization with weekly scalp DPC. At every patch-test visit, the blood draw took place before the patch test was put on. Eligible patients were aged 18 to 70, diagnosed with alopecia, deemed suitable for DPC therapy, and excluded if pregnant. Unfractionated whole blood was collected in Tempus Blood RNA tubes, and total RNA was extracted from that blood. This clonotype was recorded many times. This receptor's antigen is unknown. Base qualities are not provided; no much larger clone lies one nucleotide away.

Rearrangement joined TRBV11-2 to TRBJ2-6; 9 middle bases align to TRBD1. The sequence was obtained from a woman between 45 and 60 years old with alopecia areata. Some clones in this sample may be carry-over from other donors' samples. The sequenced sample was whole blood, obtained in connection with sensitization to the hapten diphenylcyclopropenone (DPC). Here the CDR3 is given as CASNRGTGPSGANVLTF. The nucleotide sequence is given as TGTGCCAGCAATCGGGGGACAGGGCCTTCTGGGGCCAACGTCCTGACTTTC.